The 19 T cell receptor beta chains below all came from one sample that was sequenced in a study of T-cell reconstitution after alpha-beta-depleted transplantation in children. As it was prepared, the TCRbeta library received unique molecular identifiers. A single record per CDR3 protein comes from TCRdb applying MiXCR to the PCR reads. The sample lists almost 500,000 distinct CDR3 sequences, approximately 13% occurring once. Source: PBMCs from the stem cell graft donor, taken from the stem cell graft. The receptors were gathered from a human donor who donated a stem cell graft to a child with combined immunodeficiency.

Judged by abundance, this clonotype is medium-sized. CDR3 amino acids: CSVDYLAGEGEQYF. CDR3 nucleotides: TGCAGCGTCGATTACCTAGCGGGAGAAGGAGAGCAGTACTTC. J is TRBJ2-7 and V is TRBV29-1; TRBD2 matches at 10 bases. The V and J ends lost 6 bases and 7 bases, in that order; junction bases with no gene match: 12. Germline V gene lookup returns CDR1 SQVTM and CDR2 ANQGSEA. This CDR3 is built from 14 residues.

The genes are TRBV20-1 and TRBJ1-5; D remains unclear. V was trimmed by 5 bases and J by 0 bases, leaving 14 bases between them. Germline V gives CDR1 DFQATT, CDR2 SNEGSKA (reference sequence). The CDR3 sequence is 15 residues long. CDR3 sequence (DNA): TGCAGTGCTGCTCCGGGAGGTTATAGCAATCAGCCCCAGCATTTT. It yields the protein CSAAPGGYSNQPQHF.

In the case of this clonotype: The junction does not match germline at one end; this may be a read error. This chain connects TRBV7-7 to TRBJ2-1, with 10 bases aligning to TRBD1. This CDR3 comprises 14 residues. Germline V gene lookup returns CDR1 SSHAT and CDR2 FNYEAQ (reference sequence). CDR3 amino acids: CASSSGQGSNEQFF. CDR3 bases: TGTGCTAGCAGCTCGGGACAGGGGTCCAATGAGCAGTTCTTC.

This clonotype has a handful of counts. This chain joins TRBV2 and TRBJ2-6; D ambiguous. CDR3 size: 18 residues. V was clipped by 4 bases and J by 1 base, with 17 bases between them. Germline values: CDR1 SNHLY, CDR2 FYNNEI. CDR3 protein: CASSVGSSPLSGANVLTF. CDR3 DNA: TGTGCCAGCAGTGTAGGCAGCTCACCTCTGTCTGGGGCCAACGTCCTGACTTTC.

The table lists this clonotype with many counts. For the CDR3, the DNA is TGTGCCAGCAGTTTCAATCGGGGAAACACCGGGGAGCTGTTTTTT. As protein: CASSFNRGNTGELFF. The chain is built from TRBV12-3 or TRBV12-4 and TRBJ2-2; a weak D match, TRBD2 (5 bases). The V gene lost 3 bases and the J gene lost 2 bases, with 10 bases spanning the gap. CDR3 length: 15 amino acids.

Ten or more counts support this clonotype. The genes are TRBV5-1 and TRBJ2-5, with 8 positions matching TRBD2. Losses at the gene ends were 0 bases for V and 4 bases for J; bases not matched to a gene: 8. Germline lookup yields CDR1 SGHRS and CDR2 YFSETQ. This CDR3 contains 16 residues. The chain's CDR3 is CASSLAGTRDTETQYF. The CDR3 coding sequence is TGCGCCAGCAGCTTGGCCGGGACTAGGGATACAGAGACCCAGTACTTC.

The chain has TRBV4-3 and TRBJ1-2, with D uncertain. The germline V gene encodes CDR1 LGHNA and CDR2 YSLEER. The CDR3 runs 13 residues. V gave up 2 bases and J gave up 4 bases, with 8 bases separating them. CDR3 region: CASSQWVAYGYTF. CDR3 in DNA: TGCGCCAGCAGCCAATGGGTTGCCTATGGCTACACCTTC.

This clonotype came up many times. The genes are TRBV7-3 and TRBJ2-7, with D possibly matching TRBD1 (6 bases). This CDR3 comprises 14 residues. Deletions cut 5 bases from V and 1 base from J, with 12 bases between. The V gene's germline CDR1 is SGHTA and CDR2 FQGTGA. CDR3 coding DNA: TGTGCCAGCAGCCCGGACAGTGGGTCCTACGAGCAGTACTTC. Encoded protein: CASSPDSGSYEQYF.

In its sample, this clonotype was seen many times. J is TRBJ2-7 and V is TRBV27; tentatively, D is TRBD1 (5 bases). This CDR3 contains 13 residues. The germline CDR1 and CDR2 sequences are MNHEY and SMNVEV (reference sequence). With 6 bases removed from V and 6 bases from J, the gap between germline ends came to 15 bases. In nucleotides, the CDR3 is TGTGCCAGCAGCCGGGCCTGGGGCTTCGAGCAGTACTTC. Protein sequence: CASSRAWGFEQYF.

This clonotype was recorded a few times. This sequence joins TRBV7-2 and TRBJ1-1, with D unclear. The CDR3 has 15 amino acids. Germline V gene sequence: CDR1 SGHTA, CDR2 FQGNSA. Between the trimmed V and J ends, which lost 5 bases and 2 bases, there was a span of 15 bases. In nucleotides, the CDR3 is TGTGCCAGCAGCCAGACTATGAACCGAAACACTGAAGCTTTCTTT. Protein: CASSQTMNRNTEAFF.

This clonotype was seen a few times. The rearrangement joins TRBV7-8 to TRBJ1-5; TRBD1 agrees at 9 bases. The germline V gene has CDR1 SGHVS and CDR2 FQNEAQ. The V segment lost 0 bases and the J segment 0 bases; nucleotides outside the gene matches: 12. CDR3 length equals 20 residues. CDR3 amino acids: CASSLARGTGTESSNQPQHF. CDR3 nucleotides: TGTGCCAGCAGCTTAGCGCGGGGGACAGGGACGGAAAGTAGCAATCAGCCCCAGCATTTT.

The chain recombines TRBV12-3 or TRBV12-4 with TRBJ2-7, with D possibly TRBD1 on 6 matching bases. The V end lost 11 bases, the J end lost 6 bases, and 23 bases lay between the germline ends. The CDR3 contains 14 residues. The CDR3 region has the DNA TGTGCCTGCACGTCTCAAGTACTGGGGGCCGAGCAGTACTTC. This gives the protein CACTSQVLGAEQYF.

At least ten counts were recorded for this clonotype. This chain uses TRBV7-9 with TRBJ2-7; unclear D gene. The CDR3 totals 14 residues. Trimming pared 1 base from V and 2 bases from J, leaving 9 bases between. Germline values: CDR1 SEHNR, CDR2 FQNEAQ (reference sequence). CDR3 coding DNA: TGTGCCAGCAGCTTAGACGTTCGAACCTACGAGCAGTACTTC. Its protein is CASSLDVRTYEQYF.

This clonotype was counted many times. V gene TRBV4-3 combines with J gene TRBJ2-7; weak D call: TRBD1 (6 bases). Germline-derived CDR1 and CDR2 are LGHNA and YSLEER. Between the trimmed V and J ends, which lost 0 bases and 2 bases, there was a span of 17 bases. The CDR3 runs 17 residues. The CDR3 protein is CASSQDPPRGRPYEQYF. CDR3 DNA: TGCGCCAGCAGCCAAGATCCTCCCAGGGGCCGGCCCTACGAGCAGTACTTC.

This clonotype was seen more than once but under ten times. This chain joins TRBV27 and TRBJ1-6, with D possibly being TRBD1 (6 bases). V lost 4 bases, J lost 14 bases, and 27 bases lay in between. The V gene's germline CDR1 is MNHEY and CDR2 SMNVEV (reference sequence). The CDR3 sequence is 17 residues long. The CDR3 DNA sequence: TGTGCCAGCAGTTCGCCAGGGGATCTAGGGGGGTTTCGGGCCCTCCACTTT. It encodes CASSSPGDLGGFRALHF.

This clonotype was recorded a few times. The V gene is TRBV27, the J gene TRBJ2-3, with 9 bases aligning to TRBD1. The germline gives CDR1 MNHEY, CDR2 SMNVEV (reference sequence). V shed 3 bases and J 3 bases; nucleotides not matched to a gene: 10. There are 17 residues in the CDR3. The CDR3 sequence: CASSFYPDRGGTDTQYF. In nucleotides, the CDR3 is TGTGCCAGCAGTTTCTACCCCGACAGGGGGGGTACAGATACGCAGTATTTT.

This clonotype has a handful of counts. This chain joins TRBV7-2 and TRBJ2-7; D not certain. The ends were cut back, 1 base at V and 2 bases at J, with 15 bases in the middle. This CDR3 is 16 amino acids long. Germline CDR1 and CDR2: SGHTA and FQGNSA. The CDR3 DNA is TGTGCCAGCAGCTTAGGTCTTCCACGAGAAGCCTACGAGCAGTACTTC. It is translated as CASSLGLPREAYEQYF.

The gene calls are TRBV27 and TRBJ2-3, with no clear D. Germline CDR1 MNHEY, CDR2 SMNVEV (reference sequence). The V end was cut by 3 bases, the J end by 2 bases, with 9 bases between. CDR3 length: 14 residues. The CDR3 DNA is TGTGCCAGCAGTTTTTTAGGATACACAGATACGCAGTATTTT. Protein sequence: CASSFLGYTDTQYF.

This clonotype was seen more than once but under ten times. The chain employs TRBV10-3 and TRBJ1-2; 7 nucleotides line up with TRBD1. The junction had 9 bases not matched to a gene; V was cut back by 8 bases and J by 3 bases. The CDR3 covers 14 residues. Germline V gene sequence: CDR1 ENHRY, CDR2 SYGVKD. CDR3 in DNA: TGTGCCATCCGATACTCAGACAGGGACTATGGCTACACCTTC. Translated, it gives CAIRYSDRDYGYTF.